Below are 19 T cell receptor beta chains sequenced from a single sample in a study of blood T cell repertoires in COVID-19. Generated by immunoSEQ multiplex PCR, the TCRdb table keeps only in-frame clones and is missing some. The sample carries 120,000 to 150,000 clones, roughly 80% recorded once. Sequencing was performed on peripheral blood. Receptors were obtained from a woman aged 80 or older in a cohort sampled during active or convalescent COVID-19.

The DNA for the CDR3 is TGCGCCAGCAGGGGACAAGACTATTCACCCCTCCACTTT. Translation: CASRGQDYSPLHF. The chain employs TRBV5-1 and TRBJ1-6; D may be TRBD1 (6 bases). Trimming left V 5 bases short and J 8 bases short, with 11 bases between. The CDR3 runs 13 residues. Germline lookup yields CDR1 SGHRS and CDR2 YFSETQ. The whole variable domain, remainder taken from reference TRBV5-1 and TRBJ1-6, is KAGVTQTPRYLIKTRGQQVTLSCSPISGHRSVSWYQQTPGQGLQFLFEYFSETQRNKGNFPGRFSGRQFSNSRSEMNVSTLELGDSALYLCASRGQDYSPLHFGNGTRLTVT.

The rearrangement links TRBV27 to TRBJ1-1; perhaps TRBD1 as D (6 bases). Germline CDR1 reads MNHEY; CDR2 reads SMNVEV (reference sequence). The V and J ends lost 6 bases and 1 base respectively, with 9 bases between them. The length of the CDR3 is 13 residues. The CDR3 DNA reads TGTGCCAGCAGGACGGACAGGAACACTGAAGCTTTCTTT. This gives the protein CASRTDRNTEAFF.

This chain connects TRBV5-1 to TRBJ1-2; D is undetermined. The germline CDR1 and CDR2 sequences are SGHRS and YFSETQ. Trimming cost V 0 bases and J 4 bases, with 19 bases left between them. The CDR3 length is 17 residues. As DNA, the CDR3 is TGCGCCAGCAGCTTGGAGCCGCGGGGTGGTGGTAGCTATGGCTACACCTTC. It translates to CASSLEPRGGGSYGYTF.

V is TRBV19 and J is TRBJ2-1; 7 bases match TRBD2. V was clipped by 4 bases and J by 2 bases; unmatched bases: 5. The V gene's germline CDR1 is LNHDA and CDR2 SQIVND (reference sequence). The length of the CDR3 is 15 residues. CDR3 sequence (DNA): TGTGCCAGTAGTAGGGAGCGGGGAACCTACAATGAGCAGTTCTTC. This gives the protein CASSRERGTYNEQFF.

V usage is TRBV19 and J usage is TRBJ1-6; 8 positions agree with TRBD1. The CDR3 has 14 amino acids. Germline-derived CDR1 and CDR2 are LNHDA and SQIVND (reference sequence). V lost 3 bases and J lost 7; bases outside the gene matches: 2. DNA of the CDR3: TGTGCCAGTAGTATCCGACAGGGGAATTCACCCCTCCACTTT. Residues: CASSIRQGNSPLHF.

The chain is built from TRBV7-8 and TRBJ1-6; the match to TRBD1 covers 8 bases. Per germline, CDR1 SGHVS and CDR2 FQNEAQ. The CDR3 is 16 amino acids. Trimming took 1 base from V and 5 from J; bases not matched to a gene: 4. In DNA form, the CDR3 reads TGTGCCAGCAGCTTAGGGGCAGGGGGCGATAATTCACCCCTCCACTTT. Encoded protein: CASSLGAGGDNSPLHF.

The chain links TRBV4-1 to TRBJ2-7, with D maybe TRBD2 (6 bases). This CDR3 region has 15 residues. Between the trimmed V and J ends, which lost 4 bases and 6 bases, there was a span of 19 bases. The germline CDR1 and CDR2 sequences are MGHRA and YSYEKL. CDR3 loop: CASSRKEGGKVEQYF. The DNA of the CDR3 is TGCGCCAGCAGCCGCAAGGAGGGTGGAAAGGTCGAGCAGTACTTC.

This clone was counted only a few times. This sequence joins TRBV2 and TRBJ1-2, with 7 bases that match TRBD1. From germline, CDR1 is SNHLY and CDR2 FYNNEI. This CDR3 has 14 residues. Trimming at V came to 7 bases and at J to 3 bases, leaving 8 bases not matched to a gene. The CDR3 region is CASKGSRGDYGYTF. The CDR3, as DNA: TGTGCCAGCAAGGGTTCCAGGGGGGACTATGGCTACACCTTC.

CDR3 in DNA: TGTGCCAGCAGCGCTGGCGCAGGGAACACTGAAGCTTTCTTT. Its protein is CASSAGAGNTEAFF. This chain uses TRBV7-8 with TRBJ1-1; no reliable D call. The CDR3 consists of 14 residues. The V end lost 5 bases, the J end lost 1 base, and 11 bases lay between the germline ends. Germline CDR1 and CDR2: SGHVS and FQNEAQ.

The V and J genes are TRBV5-1 and TRBJ1-2, with 7 bases lining up with TRBD1. Trimming cost V 2 bases and J 6 bases; bases outside gene matches: 1. The CDR3 extends over 12 amino acids. Germline-derived CDR1 and CDR2 are SGHRS and YFSETQ. CDR3 residues: CASSFDRDGYTF. The CDR3 DNA reads TGCGCCAGCAGCTTCGACAGGGATGGCTACACCTTC.

The chain recombines TRBV5-1 with TRBJ2-6; D is ambiguous. CDR1 is SGHRS, CDR2 YFSETQ, per germline. CDR3 length equals 19 residues. Trimming removed 3 bases at V and 0 bases at J, with 19 bases between. CDR3 loop: CASSSRSGSISSGANVLTF. Written as DNA, the CDR3 is TGCGCCAGCAGCTCGCGTTCCGGGTCGATAAGCTCTGGGGCCAACGTCCTGACTTTC.

The V and J genes are TRBV23-1 and TRBJ2-3, with TRBD2 identical over 9 bases. TRBV23-1 is an open reading frame, and its role is uncertain. Losses at the gene ends were 3 bases for V and 3 bases for J; bases not matched to a gene: 4. The CDR3 contains 15 residues. The CDR3: CASSHCGGATDTQYF. CDR3 DNA sequence: TGCGCCAGCAGTCATTGCGGGGGGGCGACAGATACGCAGTATTTT.

For the CDR3, the DNA is TGTGCCACCAGCGGCGGGGGGAACACCGGGGAGCTGTTTTTT. Protein product: CATSGGGNTGELFF. The V gene is TRBV15, the J gene TRBJ2-2; 7 bases align to TRBD2. CDR3 length equals 14 residues. V trimming: 5 bases; J trimming: 1 base; junction bases outside the gene matches: 1. Germline lookup yields CDR1 LNHNV and CDR2 YYDKDF (reference sequence).

CDR3 DNA: TGTGCCAGCAGCCGAGCCCCTAGCGGGGGATACAATGAGCAGTTCTTC. It specifies CASSRAPSGGYNEQFF. The chain employs TRBV28 and TRBJ2-1; 10 bases agree with TRBD2. The CDR3 consists of 16 residues. The ends lost 6 bases at V and 4 bases at J; junction bases unmatched: 9. CDR1 and CDR2 from the germline V gene are MDHEN and SYDVKM.

The chain is built from TRBV28 and TRBJ1-5; D is possibly TRBD1 (6 bases). The CDR3 length is 17 residues. Trimming stripped 3 bases from V and 7 bases from J, with 22 bases between. Germline V gene sequence: CDR1 MDHEN, CDR2 SYDVKM. The CDR3 loop reads CASSLLQGNLVEQPQHF. The CDR3 DNA follows: TGTGCCAGCAGTTTGTTGCAGGGGAATCTTGTAGAGCAGCCCCAGCATTTT.

V gene TRBV25-1 combines with J gene TRBJ1-1; 8 bases agree with TRBD1. With 6 bases clipped from V and 5 bases from J, the junction kept 5 bases outside the gene matches. The CDR3 consists of 13 residues. Germline CDR1 reads MGHDK; CDR2 reads SYGVNS. This CDR3 reads CASRDRGMTEAFF. The CDR3 coding sequence is TGTGCCAGCAGAGACAGGGGTATGACTGAAGCTTTCTTT.

V is TRBV19 and J is TRBJ1-1; 9 positions match TRBD1. Germline CDR1 reads LNHDA; CDR2 reads SQIVND (reference sequence). Trimming cost V 4 bases and J 5 bases; bases outside gene matches: 5. The CDR3 contains 14 residues. This CDR3 reads CASSNRGPWTEAFF. The DNA for the CDR3 is TGTGCCAGTAGTAACAGGGGGCCGTGGACTGAAGCTTTCTTT.

The DNA of the CDR3 is TGTGCCAGCAGATCCAGCGGGGGGGCAAGCGAGCAGTACTTC. It is translated as CASRSSGGASEQYF. This chain joins TRBV2 and TRBJ2-7; TRBD2 agrees at 10 bases. V dropped 6 bases and J dropped 6; count of bases not matched to a gene: 8. From germline, CDR1 is SNHLY and CDR2 FYNNEI. There are 14 residues in the CDR3.

This chain uses TRBV5-6 with TRBJ1-1; 11 positions agree with TRBD1. Germline assignment: CDR1 SGHDT and CDR2 YYEEEE. The CDR3 is 14 amino acids. V lost 4 bases to trimming and J lost 4 bases; unmatched junction nucleotides: 3. CDR3: CASSRDRGFTEAFF. DNA of the CDR3: TGTGCCAGCAGCCGGGACAGGGGGTTCACTGAAGCTTTCTTT.